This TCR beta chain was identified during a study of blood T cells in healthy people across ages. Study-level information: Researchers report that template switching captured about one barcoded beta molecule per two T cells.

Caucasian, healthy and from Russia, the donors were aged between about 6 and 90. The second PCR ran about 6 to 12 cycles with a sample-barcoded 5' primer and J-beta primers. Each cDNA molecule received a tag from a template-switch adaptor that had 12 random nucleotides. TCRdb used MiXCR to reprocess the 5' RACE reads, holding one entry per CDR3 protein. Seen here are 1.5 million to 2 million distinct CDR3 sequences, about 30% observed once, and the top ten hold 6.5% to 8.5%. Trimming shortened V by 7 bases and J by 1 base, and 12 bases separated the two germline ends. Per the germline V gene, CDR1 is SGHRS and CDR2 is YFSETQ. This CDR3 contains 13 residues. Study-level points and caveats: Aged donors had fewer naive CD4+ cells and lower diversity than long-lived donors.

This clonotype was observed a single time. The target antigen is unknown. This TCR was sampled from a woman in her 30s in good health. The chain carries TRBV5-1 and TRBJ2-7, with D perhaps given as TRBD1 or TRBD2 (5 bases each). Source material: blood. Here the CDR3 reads CASGRDQSYEQYF. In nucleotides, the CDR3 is TGCGCCAGCGGCCGGGACCAGTCCTACGAGCAGTACTTC.